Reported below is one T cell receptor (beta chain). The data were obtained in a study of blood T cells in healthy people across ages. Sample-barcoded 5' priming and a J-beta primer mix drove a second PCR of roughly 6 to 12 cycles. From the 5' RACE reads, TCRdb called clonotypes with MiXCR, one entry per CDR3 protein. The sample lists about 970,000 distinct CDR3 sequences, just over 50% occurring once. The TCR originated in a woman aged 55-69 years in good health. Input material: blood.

CDR3 sequence reads: CAWNPVGGTDTQYF. The CDR3 DNA reads as TGTGCCTGGAACCCAGTCGGAGGCACAGATACGCAGTATTTT. The chain couples TRBV30 to TRBJ2-3; unclear D gene. Germline V gene sequence: CDR1 GTSNPN, CDR2 SVGIG (reference sequence). The germline V and J ends were trimmed by 4 bases and 1 base, with 12 bases remaining between them. There are 14 residues in the CDR3.